This T cell receptor (beta chain) was recorded in a study of lymphopenia after photon versus proton radiotherapy. With 5 bases clipped from V and 3 bases from J, the junction kept 3 bases outside the gene matches. The CDR3 runs to 14 residues. The germline gives CDR1 SGHAT, CDR2 FQNNGV. Notes on this clone: Its cognate antigen is unknown.

TCRdb's copy holds only in-frame clones and misses some; the assay was immunoSEQ multiplex PCR. This table holds 25,000 to 35,000 clones, 94% found once. Whole-study results and caveats: In patients who died, overall survival fell as post-nadir TCR diversity dropped more. Photon-treated patients lost naive T cells and TCR diversity; proton-treated stayed stable. After the lymphocyte nadir, photon-treated repertoires showed oligoclonal expansion, especially of CD8+ Temra cells.

The J gene is TRBJ2-7, the V gene TRBV11-2, with 11 bases lining up with TRBD1. The sequence was obtained from a woman aged 50 to 65 with cholangiocarcinoma. The starting material was peripheral blood, obtained from a patient treated with photon-based radiotherapy. Here the CDR3 DNA reads TGTGCCAGCAGCCTCGGGACAGGGGGCTACGAGCAGTACTTC. This gives the protein CASSLGTGGYEQYF.